What follows describes a single T cell receptor beta chain. This record belongs to a study of resident and recirculating memory T cells in vitiligo. About the research overall: Shave-biopsy epidermis from lesional and nonlesional skin was sequenced alongside PBMCs.

The CDR3 consists of 18 residues. The table came from immunoSEQ multiplex PCR; TCRdb's copy has only in-frame clones and leaves some out. Among roughly 80,000 clones listed, around 90% were seen once. This receptor was identified in a male donor with vitiligo. This chain joins TRBV21-1 and TRBJ2-2; the tabulated D call, TRBD1, remains unverified against the DNA. TRBV21-1 is listed as a pseudogene. Sequencing was done on a sample of blood. The CDR3 bases are TGTGCCAGCAGCACCTTCCGACAGGGACAAGCGGACACCGGGGAGCTGTTTTTT. This encodes CASSTFRQGQADTGELFF.